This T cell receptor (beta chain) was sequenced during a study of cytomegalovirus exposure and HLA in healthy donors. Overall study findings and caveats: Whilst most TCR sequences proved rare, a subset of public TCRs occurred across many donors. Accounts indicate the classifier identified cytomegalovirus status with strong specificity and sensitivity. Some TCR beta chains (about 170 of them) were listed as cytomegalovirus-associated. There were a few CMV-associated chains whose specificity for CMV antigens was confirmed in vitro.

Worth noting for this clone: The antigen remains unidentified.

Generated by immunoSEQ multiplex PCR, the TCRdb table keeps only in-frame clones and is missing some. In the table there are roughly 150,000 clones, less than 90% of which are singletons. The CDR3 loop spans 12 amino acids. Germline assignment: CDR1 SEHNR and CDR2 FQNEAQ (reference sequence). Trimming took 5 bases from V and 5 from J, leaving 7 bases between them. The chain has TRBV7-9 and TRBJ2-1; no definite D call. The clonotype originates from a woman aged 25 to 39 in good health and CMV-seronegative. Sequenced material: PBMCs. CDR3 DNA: TGTGCCAGCAGCGGGATCAACAATGAGCAGTTCTTC. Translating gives CASSGINNEQFF. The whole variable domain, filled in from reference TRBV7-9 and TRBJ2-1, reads DTGVSQNPRHKITKRGQNVTFRCDPISEHNRLYWYRQTLGQGPEFLTYFQNEAQLEKSRLLSDRFSAERPKGSFSTLEIQRTEQGDSAMYLCASSGINNEQFFGPGTRLTVL.